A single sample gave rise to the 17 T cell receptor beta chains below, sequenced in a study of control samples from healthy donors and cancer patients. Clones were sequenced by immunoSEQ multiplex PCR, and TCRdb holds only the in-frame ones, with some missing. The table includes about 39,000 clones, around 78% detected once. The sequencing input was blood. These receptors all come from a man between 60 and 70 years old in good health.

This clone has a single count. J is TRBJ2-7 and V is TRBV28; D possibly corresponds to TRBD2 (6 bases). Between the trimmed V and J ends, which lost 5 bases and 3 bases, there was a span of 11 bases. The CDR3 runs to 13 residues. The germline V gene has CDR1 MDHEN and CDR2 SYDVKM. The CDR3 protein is CASSETRSYEQYF. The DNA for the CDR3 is TGTGCCAGCAGTGAGACTAGAAGCTACGAGCAGTACTTC.

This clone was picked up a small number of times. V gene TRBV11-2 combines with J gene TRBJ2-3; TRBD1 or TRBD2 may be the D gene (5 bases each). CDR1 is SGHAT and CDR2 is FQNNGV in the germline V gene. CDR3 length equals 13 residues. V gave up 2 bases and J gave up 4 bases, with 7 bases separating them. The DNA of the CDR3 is TGTGCCAGCAGCTTACAGGGACCAGATACGCAGTATTTT. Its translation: CASSLQGPDTQYF.

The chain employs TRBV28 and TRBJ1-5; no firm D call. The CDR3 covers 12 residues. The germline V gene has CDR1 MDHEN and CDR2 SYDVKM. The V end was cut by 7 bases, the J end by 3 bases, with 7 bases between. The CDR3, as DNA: TGTGCCAGCATATCCAACAATCAGCCCCAGCATTTT. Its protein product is CASISNNQPQHF.

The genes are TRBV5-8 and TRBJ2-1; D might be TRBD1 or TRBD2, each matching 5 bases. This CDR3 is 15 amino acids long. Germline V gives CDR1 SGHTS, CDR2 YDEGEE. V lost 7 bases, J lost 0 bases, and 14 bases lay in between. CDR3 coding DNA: TGTGCCAGCGAAACCTGGGGGAGCTCCTACAATGAGCAGTTCTTC. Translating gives CASETWGSSYNEQFF.

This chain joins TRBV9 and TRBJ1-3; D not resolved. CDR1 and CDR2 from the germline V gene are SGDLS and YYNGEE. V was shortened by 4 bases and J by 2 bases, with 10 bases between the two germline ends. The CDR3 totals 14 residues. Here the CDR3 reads CASSRVGTGNTIYF. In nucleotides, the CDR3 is TGTGCCAGCAGCCGGGTAGGAACTGGAAACACCATATATTTT.

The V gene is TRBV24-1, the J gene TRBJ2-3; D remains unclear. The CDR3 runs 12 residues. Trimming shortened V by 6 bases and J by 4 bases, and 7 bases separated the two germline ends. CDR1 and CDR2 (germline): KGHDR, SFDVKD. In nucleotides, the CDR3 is TGTGCCACCAGTCACGGGCCAGATACGCAGTATTTT. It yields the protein CATSHGPDTQYF.

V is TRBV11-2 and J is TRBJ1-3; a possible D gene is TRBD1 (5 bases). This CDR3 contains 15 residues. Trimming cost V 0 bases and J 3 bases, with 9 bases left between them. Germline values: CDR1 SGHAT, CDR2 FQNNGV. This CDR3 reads CASSLEGGSGNTIYF. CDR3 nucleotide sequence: TGTGCCAGCAGCTTAGAGGGGGGAAGTGGAAACACCATATATTTT.

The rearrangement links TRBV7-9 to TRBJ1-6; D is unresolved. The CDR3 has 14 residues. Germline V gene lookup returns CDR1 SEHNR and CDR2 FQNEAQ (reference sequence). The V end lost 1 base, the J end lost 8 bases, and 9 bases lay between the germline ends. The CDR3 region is CASSLGVEYSPLHF. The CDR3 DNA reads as TGTGCCAGCAGCTTAGGGGTGGAGTATTCACCCCTCCACTTT.

For the CDR3, the DNA is TGTGCCAGCAGTTTGGATTGGGTTGGCTACACCTTC. This codes for CASSLDWVGYTF. The V and J genes are TRBV28 and TRBJ1-2, with D hard to call. In germline, CDR1 is MDHEN, CDR2 SYDVKM. Trimming removed 3 bases at V and 7 bases at J, with 9 bases between. CDR3 length equals 12 residues.

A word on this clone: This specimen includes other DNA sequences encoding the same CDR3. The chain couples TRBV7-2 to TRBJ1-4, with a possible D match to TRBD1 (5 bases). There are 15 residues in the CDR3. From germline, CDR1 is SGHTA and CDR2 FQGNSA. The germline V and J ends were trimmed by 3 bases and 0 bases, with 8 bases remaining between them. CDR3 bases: TGTGCCAGCAGCTTGGGACCAGCAACTAATGAAAAACTGTTTTTT. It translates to CASSLGPATNEKLFF. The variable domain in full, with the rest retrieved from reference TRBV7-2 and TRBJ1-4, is GAGVSQSPSNKVTEKGKDVELRCDPISGHTALYWYRQSLGQGLEFLIYFQGNSAPDKSGLPSDRFSAERTGGSVSTLTIQRTQQEDSAVYLCASSLGPATNEKLFFGSGTQLSVL.

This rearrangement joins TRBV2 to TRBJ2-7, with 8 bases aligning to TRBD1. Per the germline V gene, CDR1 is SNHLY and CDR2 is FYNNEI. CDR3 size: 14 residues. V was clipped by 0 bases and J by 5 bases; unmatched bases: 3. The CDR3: CASSEARGQDEQYF. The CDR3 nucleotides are TGTGCCAGCAGTGAAGCCAGGGGGCAAGACGAGCAGTACTTC.

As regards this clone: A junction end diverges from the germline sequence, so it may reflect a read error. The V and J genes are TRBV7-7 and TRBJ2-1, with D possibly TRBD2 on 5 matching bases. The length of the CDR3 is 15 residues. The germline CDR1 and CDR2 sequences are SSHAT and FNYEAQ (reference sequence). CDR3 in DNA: TGTGCTAGCAGCGACGCTCTAGCCACCTACAATGAGCAGTTCTTC. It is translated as CASSDALATYNEQFF.

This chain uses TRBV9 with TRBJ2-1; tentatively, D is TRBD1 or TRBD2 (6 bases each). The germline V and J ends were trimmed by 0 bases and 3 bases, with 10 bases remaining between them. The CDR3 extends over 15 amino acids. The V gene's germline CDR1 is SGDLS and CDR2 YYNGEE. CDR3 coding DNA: TGTGCCAGCAGCGTAGGGGGGGCCAACTACAATGAGCAGTTCTTC. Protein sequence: CASSVGGANYNEQFF.

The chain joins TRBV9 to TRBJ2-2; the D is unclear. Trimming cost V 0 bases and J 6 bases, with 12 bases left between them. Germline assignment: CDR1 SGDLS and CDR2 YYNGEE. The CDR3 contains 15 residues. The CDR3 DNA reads TGTGCCAGCAGCGTAGCGCCGACCCCGGCCGGGGAGCTGTTTTTT. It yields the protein CASSVAPTPAGELFF.

CDR3 region: CASSEMTGGGYTF. The CDR3 coding sequence is TGTGCCAGCAGTGAAATGACAGGGGGTGGCTACACCTTC. The V and J genes are TRBV25-1 and TRBJ1-2; 9 nucleotides align to TRBD1. The CDR3 has 13 residues. Germline V lookup: CDR1 MGHDK, CDR2 SYGVNS. V trimming: 2 bases; J trimming: 7 bases; junction bases outside the gene matches: 2.

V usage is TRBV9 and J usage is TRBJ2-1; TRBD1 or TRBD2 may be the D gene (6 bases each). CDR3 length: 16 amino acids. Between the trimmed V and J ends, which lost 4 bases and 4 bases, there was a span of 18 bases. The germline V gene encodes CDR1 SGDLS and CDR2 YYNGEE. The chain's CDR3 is CASSSKGGSVYNEQFF. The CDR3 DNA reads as TGTGCCAGCAGCTCTAAGGGGGGTTCGGTTTACAATGAGCAGTTCTTC.

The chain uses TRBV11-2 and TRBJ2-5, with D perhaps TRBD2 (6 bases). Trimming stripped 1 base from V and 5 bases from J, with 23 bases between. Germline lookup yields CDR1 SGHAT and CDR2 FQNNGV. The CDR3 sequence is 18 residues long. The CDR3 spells CASSLGVFGSAQQETQYF. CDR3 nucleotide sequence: TGTGCCAGCAGCTTAGGAGTGTTCGGGAGCGCCCAACAGGAGACCCAGTACTTC.